A selection of T cell receptor beta chains follows, all from one sample in a study of blood T cell repertoires in COVID-19. The table came from immunoSEQ multiplex PCR; TCRdb's copy has only in-frame clones and leaves some out. The sample has approximately 140,000 clones, 70% to 90% seen once. Sequencing input: peripheral blood. All receptors derive from a human donor in a cohort sampled during active COVID-19. The CDR3 runs from the conserved cysteine through the conserved F or W. Fields, in order: clone size, V gene, D gene, J gene, CDR3 protein, CDR3 DNA. D genes are given only for firm matches. Size is stated for part of the rows, as once, few or many counts, or as a class when the clone is expanded.

-	TRBV4-1	TRBD1	TRBJ1-2	CASSPDRENYGYTF	TGCGCCAGCAGCCCGGACAGGGAAAACTATGGCTACACCTTC
once	TRBV6-6	TRBD2	TRBJ2-5	CASSLAGETQYF	TGTGCCAGCAGCCTAGCGGGGGAGACCCAGTACTTC
-	TRBV9	-	TRBJ1-5	CATKGNYEWKPQHF	TGTGCCACCAAGGGGAACTACGAGTGGAAGCCCCAGCATTTT
-	TRBV5-5	TRBD1	TRBJ1-2	CASSRDGTGGGGYTF	TGTGCCAGCAGCCGAGACGGGACAGGGGGCGGTGGCTACACCTTC
-	TRBV7-2	-	TRBJ2-3	CASSLGWSSRSTDTQYF	TGTGCCAGCAGCTTAGGATGGTCTAGCCGAAGCACAGATACGCAGTATTTT
-	TRBV5-4	-	TRBJ2-2	CASSLAGGVGTGELFF	TGTGCCAGCAGCTTGGCAGGCGGGGTTGGCACCGGGGAGCTGTTTTTT
-	TRBV7-9	TRBD2	TRBJ2-1	CASSRGLAGGRDEQFF	TGTGCCAGCAGCCGGGGACTAGCGGGGGGCCGGGATGAGCAGTTCTTC
-	TRBV9	TRBD1	TRBJ2-7	CASSVDRGPYEQYF	TGTGCCAGCAGCGTGGACAGGGGGCCTTACGAGCAGTACTTC
once	TRBV5-4	TRBD1	TRBJ2-6	CASTLGQGANGANVLTF	TGTGCCAGCACCTTGGGACAGGGGGCGAACGGGGCCAACGTCCTGACTTTC
-	TRBV6-6	TRBD1	TRBJ2-7	CASSQGGVDEQYF	TGTGCCAGCAGTCAAGGGGGCGTGGACGAGCAGTACTTC
-	TRBV30	TRBD2	TRBJ2-3	CAWSVGAGGYTDTQYF	TGTGCCTGGAGTGTAGGAGCGGGGGGGTACACAGATACGCAGTATTTT
-	TRBV27	-	TRBJ2-7	CASSWGPPGTNYEQYF	TGTGCCAGCAGTTGGGGCCCCCCAGGAACAAACTACGAGCAGTACTTC
-	TRBV25-1	TRBD1	TRBJ1-2	CASSGRGNGYTF	TGTGCCAGCAGTGGCAGGGGGAATGGCTACACCTTC
-	TRBV19	TRBD1	TRBJ1-1	CASSPRDRGLTEAFF	TGTGCCAGTAGTCCCCGGGACAGGGGGCTCACTGAAGCTTTCTTT
-	TRBV7-6	-	TRBJ1-1	CASSMTEAMNTEAFF	TGTGCCAGCAGCATGACAGAAGCCATGAACACTGAAGCTTTCTTT
-	TRBV4-3	-	TRBJ2-1	CASSQDFTESYNEQFF	TGCGCCAGCAGCCAAGATTTTACGGAGTCCTACAATGAGCAGTTCTTC
-	TRBV3-1/TRBV3-2	TRBD1	TRBJ1-1	CASSSSGGFGAFF	TGTGCCAGCAGCAGTTCAGGGGGTTTTGGGGCTTTCTTT
-	TRBV24-1	-	TRBJ2-1	CATGPGVGEQFF	TGTGCCACCGGGCCAGGGGTGGGTGAGCAGTTCTTC
-	TRBV7-9	-	TRBJ1-5	CASSLGWAGGANSNQPQHF	TGTGCCAGCAGCTTAGGCTGGGCTGGAGGGGCCAATAGCAATCAGCCCCAGCATTTT
few	TRBV11-2	-	TRBJ2-7	CASSLVFPYEQYF	TGTGCCAGCAGCTTAGTTTTCCCGTACGAGCAGTACTTC
-	TRBV6-5	TRBD1	TRBJ1-6	CASSIKGQGNSPLHF	TGTGCCAGCAGCATAAAGGGACAGGGTAATTCACCCCTCCACTTT
-	TRBV19	TRBD1	TRBJ2-7	CASSIAGTGRNEQYF	TGTGCCAGTAGTATAGCCGGGACAGGGAGGAATGAGCAGTACTTC
once	TRBV4-2	TRBD1	TRBJ2-5	CASSPSPGQGLGPEETQYF	TGTGCCAGCAGCCCCTCCCCGGGACAGGGATTGGGCCCCGAAGAGACCCAGTACTTC
few	TRBV5-6	TRBD1	TRBJ1-2	CASSNRDRVNYGYTF	TGTGCCAGCAGTAATAGGGACAGGGTAAACTATGGCTACACCTTC
-	TRBV7-8	-	TRBJ1-5	CASSLSRTVSNQPQHF	TGTGCCAGCAGCTTATCCCGGACAGTTAGCAATCAGCCCCAGCATTTT
few	TRBV7-2	-	TRBJ2-5	CASSLARETQYF	TGTGCCAGCAGCTTAGCGCGGGAGACCCAGTACTTC
once	TRBV15	TRBD1	TRBJ2-7	CATSIPGQGFEQYF	TGTGCCACCAGCATACCGGGACAGGGCTTCGAGCAGTACTTC
-	TRBV4-3	-	TRBJ1-2	CASSIGVEGGYTF	TGCGCCAGCAGCATCGGGGTGGAGGGCGGCTACACCTTC
-	TRBV27	TRBD2	TRBJ2-7	CASSLTTSGGPYEQYF	TGTGCCAGCAGTCTTACGACTAGCGGGGGGCCCTACGAGCAGTACTTC
-	TRBV6-2/TRBV6-3	TRBD2	TRBJ2-1	CATNPDSRTSGGSSYNEQFF	TGTGCCACCAACCCCGATTCCCGGACTAGCGGGGGAAGCTCCTACAATGAGCAGTTCTTC
-	TRBV30	TRBD1	TRBJ1-2	CAWWTGGARGYTF	TGTGCCTGGTGGACAGGGGGCGCGAGAGGCTACACCTTC
-	TRBV7-9	-	TRBJ1-2	CASSLGTDNYGYTF	TGTGCCAGCAGCTTAGGGACAGATAACTATGGCTACACCTTC
-	TRBV9	-	TRBJ1-1	CASSVMGGNTEAFF	TGTGCCAGCAGCGTAATGGGAGGGAACACTGAAGCTTTCTTT
-	TRBV6-2/TRBV6-3	TRBD2	TRBJ2-1	CASSSRLAGSYNEQFF	TGTGCCAGCAGTTCTCGACTAGCCGGCTCCTACAATGAGCAGTTCTTC
-	TRBV10-3	-	TRBJ1-1	CAIRYEGDGYTEAFF	TGTGCCATCCGTTACGAGGGCGACGGGTACACTGAAGCTTTCTTT
few	TRBV6-1	TRBD2	TRBJ2-2	CASSGLRTSGTGELFF	TGTGCCAGCAGTGGTTTAAGGACTAGCGGGACCGGGGAGCTGTTTTTT
-	TRBV5-4	TRBD2	TRBJ2-7	CASSRTSGGVYEQYF	TGTGCCAGCAGCCGGACTAGCGGGGGGGTCTACGAGCAGTACTTC
-	TRBV18	TRBD1	TRBJ2-7	CASSGQGEYEQYF	TGTGCCAGCTCCGGACAGGGAGAGTACGAGCAGTACTTC
-	TRBV6-5	-	TRBJ2-5	CASRTTGVLQETQYF	TGTGCCAGCAGGACAACAGGAGTACTACAAGAGACCCAGTACTTC
-	TRBV9	-	TRBJ2-1	CASSIAGLSYNEQFF	TGTGCCAGCAGCATCGCGGGGCTCTCCTACAATGAGCAGTTCTTC
-	TRBV19	-	TRBJ2-1	CASSHLRRGAANEQFF	TGTGCCAGTAGTCATCTGAGGCGGGGCGCCGCAAATGAGCAGTTCTTC
-	TRBV9	TRBD1	TRBJ1-2	CASSRKPGGKGYGYTF	TGTGCCAGCAGCCGAAAGCCAGGGGGAAAAGGCTATGGCTACACCTTC
-	TRBV9	TRBD1	TRBJ1-3	CASSVGSTGTSGNTIYF	TGTGCCAGCAGCGTAGGATCGACAGGGACCTCTGGAAACACCATATATTTT
-	TRBV27	-	TRBJ2-3	CASSLMAGGSSTDTQYF	TGTGCCAGCAGTTTAATGGCAGGGGGGTCTAGCACAGATACGCAGTATTTT
-	TRBV2	-	TRBJ1-3	CASSENRLGFGNTIYF	TGTGCCAGCAGTGAGAACAGGCTGGGTTTCGGAAACACCATATATTTT
once	TRBV7-9	TRBD1	TRBJ1-6	CASRPGTDNSPLHF	TGTGCCAGCAGGCCCGGGACAGATAATTCACCCCTCCACTTT
once	TRBV5-4	TRBD1	TRBJ2-7	CASSSAGTGKEQYF	TGTGCCAGCAGCTCAGCCGGGACAGGGAAAGAGCAGTACTTC
-	TRBV27	-	TRBJ2-1	CASSFYMRTSQAEQFF	TGTGCCAGCAGTTTCTACATGAGGACTTCCCAGGCTGAGCAGTTCTTC